Each of the 5 T cell receptor beta chains below was sequenced from the same sample in a study of T cells in Graves' hyperthyroidism and ophthalmopathy. RNA transcripts gave rise to amplified TCR beta CDR3 regions. Primed by the HTBI set, a first-round RT-PCR was run on the TCR CDR3. MiXCR, run by TCRdb on the multiplex PCR reads, gives a single entry per CDR3 protein. Among roughly 420,000 distinct CDR3 sequences, roughly 15% were seen once, and the ten largest hold 4% to 6.5%. What was sequenced was blood. These receptor sequences come from a woman aged 18-30 years with Graves' hyperthyroidism.

The table lists this clonotype with a few counts. The chain combines TRBV9 with TRBJ1-1, with D perhaps TRBD1 (6 bases). The length of the CDR3 is 14 residues. Germline V gives CDR1 SGDLS, CDR2 YYNGEE. V shed 3 bases and J shed 6 bases, with 15 bases lying between them. DNA for the CDR3: TGTGCCAGCAGCGGGGTGGGGGCAGCCTCTGAAGCTTTCTTT. Amino acid sequence: CASSGVGAASEAFF.

This clonotype was detected many times. The chain joins TRBV7-9 to TRBJ2-1; 7 bases match TRBD2. The CDR3 is made up of 17 amino acids. The germline gives CDR1 SEHNR, CDR2 FQNEAQ (reference sequence). Trimming took 1 base from V and 0 from J; bases not matched to a gene: 6. CDR3 loop: CASSLVVAGDSYNEQFF. DNA of the CDR3: TGTGCCAGCAGCTTAGTCGTGGCGGGAGACTCCTACAATGAGCAGTTCTTC.

V is TRBV19 and J is TRBJ2-7, with D hard to call. Trimming pared 5 bases from V and 5 bases from J, leaving 13 bases between. This CDR3 comprises 13 residues. Per germline, CDR1 LNHDA and CDR2 SQIVND (reference sequence). CDR3 nucleotides: TGTGCCAGTAGTGAATTTCGGACGGACGAGCAGTACTTC. This codes for CASSEFRTDEQYF.

The table lists this clonotype with many counts. The rearrangement uses TRBV27 and TRBJ1-1, with D unclear. CDR1 is MNHEY, CDR2 SMNVEV, per germline (reference sequence). The CDR3 is 13 residues long. V shed 3 bases and J shed 7 bases, with 12 bases lying between them. The CDR3 DNA sequence: TGTGCCAGCAGTTTGGGTCGAGGACGTGAAGCTTTCTTT. As protein: CASSLGRGREAFF.

This clonotype has a count of ten or more. The V call is TRBV20-1, the J call TRBJ2-1, with 10 bases lining up with TRBD2. The germline V gene has CDR1 DFQATT and CDR2 SNEGSKA (reference sequence). V lost 1 base to trimming and J lost 14 bases; unmatched junction nucleotides: 5. The CDR3 totals 12 residues. DNA of the CDR3: TGCAGTGCTAGAGTAACTAGCGGGATAGAGTTCTTC. Amino acids: CSARVTSGIEFF.